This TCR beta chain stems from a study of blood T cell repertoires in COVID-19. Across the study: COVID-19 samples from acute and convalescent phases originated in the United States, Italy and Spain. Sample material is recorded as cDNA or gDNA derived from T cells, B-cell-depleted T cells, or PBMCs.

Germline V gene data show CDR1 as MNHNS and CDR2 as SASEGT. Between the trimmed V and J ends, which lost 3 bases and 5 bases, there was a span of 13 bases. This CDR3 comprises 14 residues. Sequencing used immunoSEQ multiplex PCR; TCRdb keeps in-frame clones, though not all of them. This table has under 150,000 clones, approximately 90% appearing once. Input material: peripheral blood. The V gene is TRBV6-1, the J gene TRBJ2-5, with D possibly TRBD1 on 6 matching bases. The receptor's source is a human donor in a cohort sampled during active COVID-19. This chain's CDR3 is CASSEGRGYETQYF. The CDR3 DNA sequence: TGTGCCAGCAGTGAGGGCAGGGGATACGAGACCCAGTACTTC.